This T cell receptor (beta chain) was sequenced during a study of cytomegalovirus exposure and HLA in healthy donors. As concerns this clone: Its target is not known.

The PCR ran on 60 Vbeta and 13 Jbeta primers. The method was immunoSEQ multiplex PCR; TCRdb's version includes in-frame clones alone and lacks a portion of them. This table holds 35,000 to 40,000 clones, around 74% found once. General observations from the study: DRB1 had the most TCR associations and HLA-C the fewest, a later analysis found, with rates varying by HLA locus. TCR beta sequences numbering fewer than 20,000 were associated with HLA alleles at 0.05 false discovery rate in a later analysis.

The material sequenced was PBMCs. This TCR came from a man under 40 in good health and CMV-seronegative.

CDR3 coding DNA: TGTGCCAGCAGTCCCGTTCGGGGTCGTTCCTACAATGAGCAGTTCTTC. Translating gives CASSPVRGRSYNEQFF. The genes are TRBV7-8 and TRBJ2-1, with D possibly matching TRBD2 (5 bases). The germline V gene has CDR1 SGHVS and CDR2 FQNEAQ. Trimming removed 6 bases from V and 1 base from J, with 16 bases in between. The CDR3 length is 16 residues.